This record looks at one T cell receptor (delta chain) sequence and its context. TCRdb assigns this DNA the protein of a much larger clone, which departs from its translation at residue 12; this likely reflects a read error, and the protein shown comes from translating the DNA. After removal of 3 bases from V and 2 bases from J, the junction contained 13 bases not matched to a gene. CDR1 and CDR2 (germline): GEAIGNYY, EKD. The CDR3 sequence is 20 residues long. This entry is derived from a study of gamma-delta chains in newborns, infants, children. TCRdb ran CATT on the reads. The sample has about 5,500 delta-chain clones, about 2.1% seen once.

The chain uses TRDV2 and TRDJ3; 9 bases line up with TRDD3. The receptor was derived from a child who was a newborn, infant or young child, either healthy, febrile or measles-vaccinated (not recorded which). Sequenced input: blood. CDR3 amino acids: CACDSVRGYGDPWDTRQMFF. DNA for the CDR3: TGTGCCTGTGACTCCGTCCGGGGATACGGGGACCCCTGGGACACCCGACAGATGTTTTTC.